This T cell receptor beta chain originates from a study of CD8+CD57+ T cells in acquired aplastic anemia. Study in general: Sorted CD4+ plus CD8+ cells gave DNA averaging roughly 3.2 ug. Study observations and caveats: Controls did not differ significantly from patients in CD8+ Simpson's diversity. Around 27 sequences, all CD8+ CDR3, were shared between patients and controls.

Note on this clonotype: Its antigen remains unidentified. A read error may account for a junction end that differs from germline.

By flow cytometry, patients selected for sequencing had shown an expansion of CD8+CD57+ cells. Among the patients, none had received any therapy at the time of blood sampling. The use of genomic DNA as template underpinned the TCR beta VDJ and CDR3 profiling. TCRdb redid the calling of the reads with MiXCR, one entry per CDR3 protein. Found here are 220,000 or so distinct CDR3 sequences, 65% of them singletons; the top ten hold about 60%. The V gene's germline CDR1 is LNHDA and CDR2 SQIVND (reference sequence). CDR3 length equals 13 residues. Sequencing was done on a sample of sorted CD4+, CD8+, or CD8+CD57+ T cells (not recorded which) from PBMCs. The receptor comes from a human donor with aplastic anemia. This sequence joins TRBV19 and TRBJ1-1; 7 nucleotides match TRBD1. For the CDR3, the DNA is TGTGTCAGTAGTGGCAGGGGGAACGCTGAAGCTTTCTTT. It translates to CVSSGRGNAEAFF. The full variable domain, with the rest looked up from reference TRBV19 and TRBJ1-1, is DGGITQSPKYLFRKEGQNVTLSCEQNLNHDAMYWYRQDPGQGLRLIYYSQIVNDFQKGDIAEGYSVSREKKESFPLTVTSAQKNPTAFYLCVSSGRGNAEAFFGQGTRLTVV.